This note documents a single T cell receptor (beta chain) sequence. The target antigen is unknown. Each patient's relapse followed autologous stem cell transplantation, and brentuximab vedotin exposure varied. The CDR3 has 16 residues. Germline-derived CDR1 and CDR2 are SGHNT and YYREEE (reference sequence). With 0 bases clipped from V and 5 bases from J, the junction kept 9 bases outside the gene matches. Clones were read by immunoSEQ multiplex PCR, and TCRdb kept only the in-frame ones, dropping some. Of under 95,000 clones in the sample, about 93% are singletons; the top ten hold 8%. This specimen belongs to a study of PD-1 blockade in classical Hodgkin lymphoma. Findings and limits, study-wide: Complete responders' diversity at baseline resembled that of newly diagnosed patients. It was reported that newly diagnosed patients had less baseline TCR diversity than healthy donors. Exclusion was the outcome for patients who began nivolumab under 1 year after ASCT. At C4D1, TCR diversity had climbed significantly for CD4+ cells, though not for CD8+ cells.

The V gene is TRBV5-4, the J gene TRBJ2-3; TRBD2 aligns across 7 bases. The sequences come from peripheral blood mononuclear cells (PBMCs), collected at baseline. The source is a human donor with classical Hodgkin lymphoma. DNA for the CDR3: TGTGCCAGCAGCTTGGATGGCGGGAGAGGTGTAGATACGCAGTATTTT. It codes for CASSLDGGRGVDTQYF.